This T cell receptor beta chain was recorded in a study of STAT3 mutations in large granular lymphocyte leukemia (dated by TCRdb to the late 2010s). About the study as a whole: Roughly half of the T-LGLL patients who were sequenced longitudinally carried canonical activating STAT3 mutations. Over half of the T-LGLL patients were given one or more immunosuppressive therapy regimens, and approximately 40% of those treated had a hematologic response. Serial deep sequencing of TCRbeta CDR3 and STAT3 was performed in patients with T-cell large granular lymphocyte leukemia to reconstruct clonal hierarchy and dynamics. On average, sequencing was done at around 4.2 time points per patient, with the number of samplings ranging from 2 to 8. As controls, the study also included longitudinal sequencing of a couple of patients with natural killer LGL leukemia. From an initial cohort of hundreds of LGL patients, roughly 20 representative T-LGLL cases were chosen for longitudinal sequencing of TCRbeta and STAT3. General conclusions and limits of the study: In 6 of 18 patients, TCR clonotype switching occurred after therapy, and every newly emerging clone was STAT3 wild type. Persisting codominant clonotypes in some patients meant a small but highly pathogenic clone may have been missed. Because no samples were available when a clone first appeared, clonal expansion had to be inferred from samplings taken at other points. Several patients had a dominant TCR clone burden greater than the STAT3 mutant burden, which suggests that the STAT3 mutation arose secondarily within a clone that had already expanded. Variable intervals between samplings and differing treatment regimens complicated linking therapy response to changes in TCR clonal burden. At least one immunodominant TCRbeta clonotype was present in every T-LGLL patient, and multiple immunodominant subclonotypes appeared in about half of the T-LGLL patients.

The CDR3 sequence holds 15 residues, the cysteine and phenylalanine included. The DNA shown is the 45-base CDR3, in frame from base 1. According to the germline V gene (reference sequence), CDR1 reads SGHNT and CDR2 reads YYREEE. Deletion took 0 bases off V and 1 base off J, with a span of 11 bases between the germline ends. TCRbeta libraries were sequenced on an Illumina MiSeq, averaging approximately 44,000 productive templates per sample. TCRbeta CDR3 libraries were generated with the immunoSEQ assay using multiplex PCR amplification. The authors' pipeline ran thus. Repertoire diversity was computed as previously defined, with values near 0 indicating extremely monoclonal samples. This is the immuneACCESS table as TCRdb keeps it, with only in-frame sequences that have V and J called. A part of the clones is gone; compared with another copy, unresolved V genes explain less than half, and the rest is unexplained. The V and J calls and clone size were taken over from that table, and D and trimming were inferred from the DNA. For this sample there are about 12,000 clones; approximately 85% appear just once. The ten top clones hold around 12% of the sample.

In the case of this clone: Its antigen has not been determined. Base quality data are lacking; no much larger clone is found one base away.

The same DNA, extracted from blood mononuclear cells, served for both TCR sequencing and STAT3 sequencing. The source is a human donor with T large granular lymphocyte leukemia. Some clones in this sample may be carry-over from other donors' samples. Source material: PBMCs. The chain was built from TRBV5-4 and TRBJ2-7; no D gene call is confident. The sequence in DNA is TGTGCCAGCAGCTTGGGGGGTGCGGAGTCCTACGAGCAGTACTTC. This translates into CASSLGGAESYEQYF.